This TCR beta chain originates from a study of blood T cell repertoires in COVID-19. Turning to the study itself: The origin of the acute and convalescent COVID-19 samples was the United States, Italy and Spain.

Methods used by the authors: Counts of nucleated cells, estimated from reference gene primer amplification, were obtained. Sequencing was performed with immunoSEQ multiplex PCR; in TCRdb, only in-frame clones are kept and a portion is missing. D and trimming come from the DNA, and the V and J calls and clone size come from that table. The sample includes 50,000 to 85,000 clones, around 82% seen only once; the top ten take 5% to 7.5%. Germline CDR1 MNHNY, CDR2 SVGAGI (reference sequence). The ends were cut back, 8 bases at V and 1 base at J, with 11 bases in the middle. This CDR3 comprises 13 residues.

The sequencing input was peripheral blood. The chain uses TRBV6-6 and TRBJ1-1; no reliable D call. This receptor was identified in a man aged 55 to 69 with acute or convalescent COVID-19. CDR3 loop: CASGEAENTEAFF. CDR3 coding DNA: TGTGCCAGCGGAGAAGCAGAGAACACTGAAGCTTTCTTT.